This entry describes one T cell receptor beta chain. Its antigen is not yet known. The sample holds no much larger clone one base away, and base qualities are not on file. The source of the sample is a study of vaccination and CD4 T cells after COVID-19 (dated by TCRdb to between 2022 and 2023). For the wider study: The convalescent cohort included six males and four females, with two Hispanic individuals, seven Caucasians, two Asians and one multiracial person. Post-vaccine blood samples were taken a median of around 68 days after the second vaccine dose, with a range of about 12 to 250 days. Post-COVID blood samples from convalescent patients were collected a median of roughly 100 days after diagnosis, with a range of roughly 35 to 180 days. Control cultures received a CEFX viral epitope pool as the positive control, an HIV-1 Nef peptide pool as the negative control, or no peptide. The spike-specific CD4+ TCR repertoire was compared before and after mRNA vaccination in over nine COVID-19 convalescent patients and a few infection-naive healthy vaccine recipients. Participants received two doses of either the Pfizer-BioNTech BNT162b2 vaccine (n=8) or the Moderna mRNA-1273 vaccine (n=2). Culture stimuli were overlapping spike peptide pools from SARS-CoV-2 and from the common cold coronaviruses HCoV-NL63, HCoV-OC43 and HCoV-229E.

General conclusions and limits of the study: In convalescent patients, nearly all vaccine-specific clones (304 of 307) were found to be mono-reactive for SARS-CoV-2 spike rather than cross-reactive with common cold coronaviruses. In convalescent patients, a median approximately 86% of post-vaccine SARS-CoV-2-reactive clones were detected only after vaccination, suggesting vaccine-specific priming. The study included relatively few convalescent patients and did not analyze early timepoints after natural infection. An increase in the median number of SARS-CoV-2-reactive clonotypes from approximately 21 after infection to some 40 after vaccination was observed, but the change was not found to be significant.

Library creation used PCR. DNA from cultured CD4+ T cells was subjected to TCR sequencing with the Oncomine TCR Beta short-read assay at the Johns Hopkins FTIC core. The QIAamp micro DNA kit was used to extract genomic DNA from the cultured CD4+ T cells. Oncomine TCR Beta libraries from cultured CD4+ T cells were pooled with unique dual indexes and sequenced on an Illumina iSeq 100. Turning to the authors' computational methods: Non-productive sequences were filtered out, and CDR3s that did not start with C, did not end with F or W, or were shorter than 7 amino acids were discarded. The MANAFEST web application was used to identify antigen-specific clonotypes by comparing peptide-stimulated wells against reference wells and other culture wells. For a clone to be called positive, the clone needed an FDR below 0.05, an odds ratio above 5, and a productive frequency above 0.1% in at least two of three replicate wells. A clonotype was classed as cross-reactive if the clonotype showed significant expansion both in SARS-CoV-2 spike wells and in at least one common cold coronavirus spike condition. Using R version 3.6.1, CDR3 homology was evaluated through Levenshtein distances (stringdist) along with unrooted phylogenetic trees (ape). Using fastp at Q25 and MiXCR, TCRdb reprocessed the public reads and kept productive beta chains. Duplicate CDR3 protein sequences are folded into a single record with the most common DNA and genes. TCRdb, not the original authors, processed these V and J calls. In this sample the table shows under 30,000 distinct CDR3 sequences, over 60% of which occur a single time. The leading ten clones occupy roughly 21% of the sample.

Trimming leaves V shorter by 6 bases and J shorter by 4 bases, with the junction holding 6 bases beyond the gene matches. The CDR3 runs 14 amino acids, cysteine and phenylalanine included. Only the CDR3 region is kept as DNA, spanning 42 bases read in frame from base 1. CDR1 and CDR2 (MNHNS, SASEGT) derive from the germline V gene. In light of the paper, this sample's treatment or condition label describes: approximately 9-day PBMC culture with coronavirus spike peptide pools or control peptides (ViraFEST assay). The study used the ViraFEST assay, which expanded antigen-specific T cells with peptide pools and then identified expanded clonotypes by TCR sequencing. The absence of prior SARS-CoV-2 infection in healthy vaccine recipients was confirmed by negative nucleocapsid antibody tests before and after vaccination. Each well held under 2.5 million PBMCs cultured in IMDM containing roughly 5% human AB serum and around 10 IU/ml IL-2, with about 9.1 ug/ml peptide pools added. Half of the culture medium was replaced with fresh IL-2-containing medium on days 3 and 7. Once the cells had been in culture for about 10 days, the EasySep CD4+ T cell isolation kit was used to isolate CD4+ T cells by negative selection. PBMCs were separated from whole blood using Ficoll-Paque Plus gradient centrifugation and then either used fresh or cryopreserved at -140C. In general, triplicate wells were set up for every culture condition.

Source: CD4+ T cells from blood, cultured in vitro, taken after SARS-CoV-2 vaccination. The sequence is built from TRBV6-1 and TRBJ1-2; the junction holds 9 bases that match TRBD1. The source of this sequence is a human donor who received a COVID-19 vaccine. CDR3 region: CASRRDRVSYGYTF. The nucleotide sequence reads as follows: TGTGCCAGCAGGCGGGACAGGGTTTCCTATGGCTACACCTTC.